Below are 16 T cell receptor beta chains sequenced from a single sample in a study of shared clonotypes between healthy human individuals. The naive CD8 population came from CD45RO-negative cells selected for CCR7, without terminally differentiated effector memory CD45RA+ cells. Profiling relied on immunoSEQ multiplex PCR, and the TCRdb table lists in-frame clones only, not all of them. The data hold 2 million to 2.5 million clones, with 85% to 95% observed a single time. Specimen: naive CD8+ T cells from PBMCs. The receptors come from a man younger than 35 in good health. Some clones in this sample may be carry-over from other donors' samples.

The rearrangement joins TRBV9 to TRBJ1-2; TRBD1 matches 12 bases. CDR1 SGDLS and CDR2 YYNGEE come from the germline V gene. V lost 5 bases, J lost 5 bases, and 1 base stayed unmatched. CDR3 length: 13 residues. CDR3 amino acids: CASRGQGAYGYTF. The CDR3 nucleotides read TGTGCCAGCAGGGGACAGGGGGCTTATGGCTACACCTTC.

The chain recombines TRBV5-1 with TRBJ2-2, with 7 bases identical to TRBD2. V was clipped by 5 bases and J by 4 bases; unmatched bases: 14. CDR3 length: 17 residues. Germline CDR1 SGHRS, CDR2 YFSETQ. CDR3 region: CASRELRLAVFTGELFF. The CDR3 coding sequence is TGCGCCAGCAGAGAACTACGGCTAGCGGTATTCACCGGGGAGCTGTTTTTT.

V usage is TRBV7-9 and J usage is TRBJ2-5; 10 bases match TRBD1. CDR3 length equals 17 residues. With V trimmed by 2 bases and J by 8 bases, 14 bases remained unmatched. Germline-derived CDR1 and CDR2 are SEHNR and FQNEAQ (reference sequence). The CDR3 DNA follows: TGTGCCAGCAGCTTATACGGGACAGGGGCCGTAGGAGGAACCCAGTACTTC. Translation: CASSLYGTGAVGGTQYF.

This chain uses TRBV4-3 with TRBJ2-7, with a weak D call TRBD1 (5 bases). The germline V and J ends were trimmed by 0 bases and 1 base, with 10 bases remaining between them. Germline-derived CDR1 and CDR2 are LGHNA and YSLEER. There are 15 residues in the CDR3. The CDR3 is CASSQDEAGSYEQYF. The CDR3 coding sequence is TGCGCCAGCAGCCAAGATGAGGCAGGGTCCTACGAGCAGTACTTC.

This clone was detected once. The rearrangement joins TRBV27 to TRBJ2-1; weak D call: TRBD1 (6 bases). Germline V gene data show CDR1 as MNHEY and CDR2 as SMNVEV (reference sequence). V lost 5 bases and J lost 0, with 20 bases in between. This CDR3 region has 18 residues. In DNA form, the CDR3 reads TGTGCCAGCAGTCTGCGAGGACAGCATGATACCTCCTACAATGAGCAGTTCTTC. Translated, it gives CASSLRGQHDTSYNEQFF.

The chain recombines TRBV27 with TRBJ1-2; D is uncertain. V shed 2 bases and J shed 3 bases, with 7 bases lying between them. Germline CDR1 and CDR2: MNHEY and SMNVEV (reference sequence). This CDR3 is built from 13 residues. The CDR3 bases are TGTGCCAGCAGTTTAAACCCATACTATGGCTACACCTTC. Its translation: CASSLNPYYGYTF.

This chain connects TRBV15 to TRBJ2-7, with 9 bases identical to TRBD2. J lost 3 bases, V lost 2 bases, and 23 bases had no gene match. Germline loops: CDR1 LNHNV, CDR2 YYDKDF (reference sequence). The CDR3 has 21 residues. CDR3 DNA: TGTGCCACCAGCAGATCTTTCAGCAACTCGGAGCGGGAGGCACTCGACTACGAGCAGTACTTC. Translated, it gives CATSRSFSNSEREALDYEQYF.

This clone was observed once. This rearrangement joins TRBV4-1 to TRBJ1-2; 9 bases are shared with TRBD1. Germline loops: CDR1 MGHRA, CDR2 YSYEKL. The CDR3 loop spans 15 amino acids. Trimming cost V 0 bases and J 8 bases; bases outside gene matches: 7. This CDR3 reads CASSQERTGAGGYTF. The DNA of the CDR3 is TGCGCCAGCAGCCAAGAAAGGACAGGGGCCGGAGGCTACACCTTC.

CDR3 loop: CASSLRWSGANVLTF. As DNA, the CDR3 is TGTGCCAGCAGTTTACGGTGGTCTGGGGCCAACGTCCTGACTTTC. The chain combines TRBV27 with TRBJ2-6; D call uncertain. V lost 2 bases, J lost 1 base, and 6 bases lay in between. The germline V gene has CDR1 MNHEY and CDR2 SMNVEV (reference sequence). This CDR3 contains 15 residues. Using reference TRBV27 and TRBJ2-6 for the parts outside the CDR3, the full variable domain is EAQVTQNPRYLITVTGKKLTVTCSQNMNHEYMSWYRQDPGLGLRQIYYSMNVEVTDKGDVPEGYKVSRKEKRNFPLILESPSPNQTSLYFCASSLRWSGANVLTFGAGSRLTVL.

V usage is TRBV29-1 and J usage is TRBJ2-3; perhaps D is TRBD1 or TRBD2 (7 bases each). From germline, CDR1 is SQVTM and CDR2 ANQGSEA. The ends were cut back, 6 bases at V and 2 bases at J, with 12 bases in the middle. This CDR3 spans 13 amino acids. The CDR3 bases are TGCAGCGTGAGCGGGACAGACACAGATACGCAGTATTTT. Translated, it gives CSVSGTDTDTQYF.

In nucleotides, the CDR3 is TGCGCCAGCAGCCAAGGGTCAGGGCGCACCGGGGAGCTGTTTTTT. As protein: CASSQGSGRTGELFF. J is TRBJ2-2 and V is TRBV4-1, with a weak D call TRBD1 (5 bases). CDR1 is MGHRA and CDR2 is YSYEKL in the germline V gene. This CDR3 has 15 residues. V was trimmed by 1 base and J by 4 bases, leaving 10 bases between them.

This chain joins TRBV5-4 and TRBJ2-6; D may be TRBD1 (5 bases). The CDR3 length is 16 residues. V shed 0 bases and J shed 0 bases, with 7 bases lying between them. Germline lookup yields CDR1 SGHNT and CDR2 YYREEE (reference sequence). CDR3 nucleotide sequence: TGTGCCAGCAGCTTGGACAGGAGCTCTGGGGCCAACGTCCTGACTTTC. This translates into CASSLDRSSGANVLTF.

With regard to this clone: The sample contains more than one DNA sequence encoding this CDR3. The J gene is TRBJ2-7, the V gene TRBV4-3; 7 bases fit TRBD1. V shed 1 base and J 4 bases; nucleotides not matched to a gene: 7. Germline V gene sequence: CDR1 LGHNA, CDR2 YSLEER. The CDR3 spans 15 residues. CDR3 DNA sequence: TGCGCCAGCAGCCAAGGTACAGGGGCCGGGTACGAGCAGTACTTC. Its translation is CASSQGTGAGYEQYF.

The chain recombines TRBV12-1 with TRBJ2-1; the tabulated D call, TRBD2, remains unverified against the DNA. TRBV12-1 is deemed a pseudogene. The CDR3 spans 16 residues. CDR3 protein: CASSDRWGAGGPGKIF. CDR3 bases: TGTGCCAGCAGCGATAGGTGGGGAGCGGGAGGGCCGGGCAAGATCTTC.

This clone was picked up one time. The J gene is TRBJ2-1, the V gene TRBV28, with D unresolved. The V gene's germline CDR1 is MDHEN and CDR2 SYDVKM. Trimming pared 5 bases from V and 10 bases from J, leaving 12 bases between. This CDR3 contains 12 residues. CDR3 residues: CASSRPDREQFF. In DNA form, the CDR3 reads TGTGCCAGCAGTCGCCCCGACCGCGAGCAGTTCTTC.

V is TRBV27 and J is TRBJ2-7; weak D call: TRBD2 (5 bases). CDR1 and CDR2 (germline): MNHEY, SMNVEV (reference sequence). The CDR3 runs 13 residues. V gave up 5 bases and J gave up 2 bases, with 10 bases separating them. The CDR3 region has the DNA TGTGCCAGCAGTCACGGACTCGCCTACGAGCAGTACTTC. Translating gives CASSHGLAYEQYF.